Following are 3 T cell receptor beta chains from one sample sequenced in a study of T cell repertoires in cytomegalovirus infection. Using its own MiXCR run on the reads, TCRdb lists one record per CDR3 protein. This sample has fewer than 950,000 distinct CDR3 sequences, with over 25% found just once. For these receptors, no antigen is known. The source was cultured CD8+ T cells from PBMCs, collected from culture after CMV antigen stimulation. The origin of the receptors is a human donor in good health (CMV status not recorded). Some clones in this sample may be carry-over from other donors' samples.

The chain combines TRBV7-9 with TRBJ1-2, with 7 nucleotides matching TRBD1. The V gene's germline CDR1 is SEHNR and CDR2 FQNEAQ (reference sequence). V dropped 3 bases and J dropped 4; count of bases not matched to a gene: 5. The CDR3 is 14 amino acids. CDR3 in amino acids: CASSFRTGLYGYTF. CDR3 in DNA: TGTGCCAGCAGCTTCAGGACAGGCCTCTATGGCTACACCTTC.

CDR3 amino acids: CASSYAWGAGEGDTQYF. The CDR3 coding sequence is TGTGCCAGCAGTTACGCTTGGGGGGCGGGGGAAGGAGATACGCAGTATTTT. The chain combines TRBV6-5 with TRBJ2-3; a possible D gene is TRBD2 (7 bases). The V end was cut by 2 bases, the J end by 5 bases, with 20 bases between. Per germline, CDR1 MNHEY and CDR2 SVGAGI. The CDR3 covers 17 residues.

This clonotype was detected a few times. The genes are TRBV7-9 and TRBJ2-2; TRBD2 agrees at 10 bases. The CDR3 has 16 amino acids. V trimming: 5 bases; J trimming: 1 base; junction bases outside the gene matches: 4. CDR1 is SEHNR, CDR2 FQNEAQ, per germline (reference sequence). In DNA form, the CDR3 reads TGTGCCAGCAGCCCCGCTAGCGGGGGGAACACCGGGGAGCTGTTTTTT. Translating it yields CASSPASGGNTGELFF.